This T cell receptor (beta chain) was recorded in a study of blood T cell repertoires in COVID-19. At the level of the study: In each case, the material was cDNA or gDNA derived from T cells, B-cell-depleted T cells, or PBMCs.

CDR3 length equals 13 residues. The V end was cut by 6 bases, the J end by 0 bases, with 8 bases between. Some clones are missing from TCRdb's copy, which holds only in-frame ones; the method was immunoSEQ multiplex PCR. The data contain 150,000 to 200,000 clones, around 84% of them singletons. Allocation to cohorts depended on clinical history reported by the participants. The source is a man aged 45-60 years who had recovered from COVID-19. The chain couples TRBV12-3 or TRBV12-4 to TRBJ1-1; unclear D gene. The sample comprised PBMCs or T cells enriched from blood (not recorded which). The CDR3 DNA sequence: TGTGCCAGCAGCTGGGCCCTGAACACTGAAGCTTTCTTT. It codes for CASSWALNTEAFF.